A single T cell receptor beta chain is shown here with its context. Its specificity is unknown. With 1 base clipped from V and 2 bases from J, the junction kept 2 bases outside the gene matches. The CDR3 contains 16 residues. CDR1 and CDR2 from the germline V gene are SGHTA and FQGTGA. These data come from a study of shared clonotypes between healthy human individuals. Findings of the study overall: Among donors, the sharing of clonotypes was expected to be influenced by sequencing depth.

Bulk PBMC genomic DNA spanned ten immunoSEQ deep plates. TCRdb's copy holds only in-frame clones and misses some; the assay was immunoSEQ multiplex PCR. The sample yields hundreds of thousands of clones, around 80% seen once. The source of this sequence is a woman in her thirties or forties in good health. Some clones in this sample may be carry-over from other donors' samples. This sequence joins TRBV7-3 and TRBJ2-1; 10 positions match TRBD2. Sequenced: PBMCs. The CDR3 reads CASSLMGLATYNEQFF. DNA for the CDR3: TGTGCCAGCAGCTTAATGGGACTAGCGACCTACAATGAGCAGTTCTTC.